Below, 19 T cell receptor beta chains from the same sample are listed, as sequenced in a study of shared clonotypes between healthy human individuals. Profiling relied on immunoSEQ multiplex PCR, and the TCRdb table lists in-frame clones only, not all of them. The data hold 2 million to 2.5 million clones, with 90% to 97% observed a single time. Sequencing was done on a sample of naive CD4+ T cells sorted from blood. The subset was: CD45RA+ positively selected. The receptor source for this set is a man between 18 and 35 years old in good health.

The CDR3 reads CAWSVEGPNNSPLHF. CDR3 DNA sequence: TGTGCCTGGAGTGTAGAAGGCCCAAATAATTCACCCCTCCACTTT. The chain employs TRBV30 and TRBJ1-6; no clear D gene. The CDR3 is 15 residues long. CDR1 is GTSNPN and CDR2 is SVGIG in the germline V gene (reference sequence). V dropped 0 bases and J dropped 5 bases, with 11 bases sitting between them.

This clone was counted a single time. This rearrangement joins TRBV18 to TRBJ2-7; 10 bases map to TRBD2. The J segment lost 3 bases and the V segment lost 6 bases, leaving 8 bases of the junction unmatched. The CDR3 has 15 amino acids. From germline, CDR1 is KGHSH and CDR2 LQKENI. CDR3 in amino acids: CASSRPGLAVYEQYF. CDR3 nucleotide sequence: TGTGCCAGCTCTCGCCCTGGACTAGCGGTCTACGAGCAGTACTTC.

This chain uses TRBV7-2 with TRBJ2-7; 7 positions match TRBD1. The CDR3 spans 17 residues. CDR1 and CDR2 (germline): SGHTA, FQGNSA. The trim removed 5 bases at V and 3 bases at J, leaving 16 bases unmatched. CDR3 bases: TGTGCCAGCAGCCCGACCCTAGGGGGCGCAAAGCTCTACGAGCAGTACTTC. This gives the protein CASSPTLGGAKLYEQYF.

The chain employs TRBV12-5 and TRBJ2-2; 7 bases match TRBD2. Per germline, CDR1 LGHNT and CDR2 FRNRAP. After removal of 1 base from V and 7 bases from J, the junction contained 0 bases not matched to a gene. There are 13 residues in the CDR3. The CDR3 bases are TGTGCTAGTGGTTTGGGGGAGGGCGGGGAGCTGTTTTTT. Residues: CASGLGEGGELFF.

This clone was seen a single time. The chain is built from TRBV10-2 and TRBJ2-7; tentative D call: TRBD2 (6 bases). This CDR3 comprises 12 residues. Germline V gene lookup returns CDR1 WSHSY and CDR2 SAAADI. V was cut by 6 bases and J by 5 bases, with 11 bases left in between. CDR3 sequence: CASRGLGHEQYF. CDR3 sequence (DNA): TGCGCCAGCAGGGGACTGGGCCACGAGCAGTACTTC.

The V call is TRBV15, the J call TRBJ2-7, with 7 bases fitting TRBD1. The CDR3 extends over 16 amino acids. The junction had 7 bases not matched to a gene; V was cut back by 1 base and J by 1 base. The germline CDR1 and CDR2 sequences are LNHNV and YYDKDF (reference sequence). This CDR3 is CATSRGDRAQSYEQYF. CDR3 coding DNA: TGTGCCACCAGCAGAGGCGACAGGGCTCAATCCTACGAGCAGTACTTC.

The genes are TRBV18 and TRBJ2-7, with 9 bases that match TRBD1. This CDR3 contains 15 residues. Unmatched junction bases numbered 6, after V lost 4 bases and J lost 2 bases. CDR1 is KGHSH, CDR2 LQKENI, per germline. In DNA form, the CDR3 reads TGTGCCAGCTCACTGGGACAGGGCTTAACCTACGAGCAGTACTTC. It encodes CASSLGQGLTYEQYF. Variable domain in full (rest from reference TRBV18 and TRBJ2-7): NAGVMQNPRHLVRRRGQEARLRCSPMKGHSHVYWYRQLPEEGLKFMVYLQKENIIDESGMPKERFSAEFPKEGPSILRIQQVVRGDSAAYFCASSLGQGLTYEQYFGPGTRLTVT.

As regards this clone: The same CDR3 also results from other DNA sequences found in this sample. CDR3 region: CASGINTEAFF. CDR3 nucleotide sequence: TGTGCTAGTGGTATCAACACTGAAGCTTTCTTT. The V call is TRBV12-5, the J call TRBJ1-1; D is ambiguous. Trimming left V 5 bases short and J 2 bases short, with 3 bases between. Germline V gene lookup returns CDR1 LGHNT and CDR2 FRNRAP. The CDR3 totals 11 residues.

On this clone: This sample includes further DNA sequences coding for the same CDR3. CDR3 sequence (DNA): TGTGCCAGCAGTGACAGGGAAGGCAATCAGCCCCAGCATTTT. As protein: CASSDREGNQPQHF. The V call is TRBV6-1, the J call TRBJ1-5, with D possibly matching TRBD1 (5 bases). There are 14 residues in the CDR3. Germline V CDR1 and CDR2: MNHNS, SASEGT. Trimming removed 3 bases from V and 2 bases from J, with 8 bases in between.

V is TRBV18 and J is TRBJ1-1, with D tentatively TRBD1 (6 bases). The V gene's germline CDR1 is KGHSH and CDR2 LQKENI. The length of the CDR3 is 14 residues. The V end was cut by 6 bases, the J end by 7 bases, with 18 bases between. The CDR3 DNA follows: TGTGCCAGCTCGCCCTCGGGGGGGCTCGGTGAAGCTTTCTTT. Translated: CASSPSGGLGEAFF.

The rearrangement links TRBV7-3 to TRBJ2-5; weak D call: TRBD2 (5 bases). Germline V gene sequence: CDR1 SGHTA, CDR2 FQGTGA. The V gene lost 2 bases and the J gene lost 3 bases, with 13 bases spanning the gap. This CDR3 is built from 15 residues. CDR3 nucleotide sequence: TGTGCCAGCAGCTTAGCCGGACTGAGGGAAGAGACCCAGTACTTC. It translates to CASSLAGLREETQYF.

The V and J genes are TRBV30 and TRBJ1-5; no definite D call. The germline V and J ends were trimmed by 0 bases and 0 bases, with 9 bases remaining between them. This CDR3 has 15 amino acids. Germline V gives CDR1 GTSNPN, CDR2 SVGIG (reference sequence). Here the CDR3 DNA reads TGTGCCTGGAGTGTACAGTTCAATAGCAATCAGCCCCAGCATTTT. As protein: CAWSVQFNSNQPQHF.

Only one count was recorded for this clone. Other DNA variants within this sample encode the same CDR3. V and J are TRBV9 and TRBJ2-1; the D is unclear. The CDR3 spans 16 residues. The ends were cut back, 0 bases at V and 0 bases at J, with 10 bases in the middle. Looked up from germline, CDR1 is SGDLS and CDR2 is YYNGEE. The CDR3: CASSVDGGSSYNEQFF. The CDR3 nucleotides are TGTGCCAGCAGCGTAGATGGCGGAAGCTCCTACAATGAGCAGTTCTTC. The full variable domain, with the rest looked up from reference TRBV9 and TRBJ2-1, is DSGVTQTPKHLITATGQRVTLRCSPRSGDLSVYWYQQSLDQGLQFLIQYYNGEERAKGNILERFSAQQFPDLHSELNLSSLELGDSALYFCASSVDGGSSYNEQFFGPGTRLTVL.

In its sample, this clone was seen once. The sample carries other DNA sequences with the same CDR3. The rearrangement joins TRBV7-2 to TRBJ2-3; D may correspond to TRBD1 or TRBD2 (5 bases each). CDR1 is SGHTA, CDR2 FQGNSA, per germline. The V end lost 1 base, the J end lost 2 bases, and 10 bases lay between the germline ends. This CDR3 is 15 amino acids long. The CDR3 here is CASSLVGTSTDTQYF. In DNA form, the CDR3 reads TGTGCCAGCAGCTTAGTGGGGACCTCCACAGATACGCAGTATTTT.

The J gene is TRBJ2-7, the V gene TRBV7-9; TRBD1 matches at 9 bases. The CDR3 has 19 amino acids. Germline loops: CDR1 SEHNR, CDR2 FQNEAQ (reference sequence). The V segment lost 2 bases and the J segment 2 bases; nucleotides outside the gene matches: 16. The CDR3 region is CASSLNRGRLAGATYEQYF. CDR3 nucleotide sequence: TGTGCCAGCAGCTTAAACAGGGGGCGCCTCGCGGGGGCCACCTACGAGCAGTACTTC.

The V gene is TRBV29-1, the J gene TRBJ1-1; D perhaps matches TRBD1 (5 bases). Trimming left V 4 bases short and J 4 bases short, with 7 bases between. Germline V gene lookup returns CDR1 SQVTM and CDR2 ANQGSEA. The CDR3 length is 11 residues. The DNA for the CDR3 is TGCAGCGTTGCCAGGGCCACTGAAGCTTTCTTT. Translated: CSVARATEAFF.

V is TRBV18 and J is TRBJ2-2; D possibly corresponds to TRBD1 (5 bases). There are 17 residues in the CDR3. Germline V gene lookup returns CDR1 KGHSH and CDR2 LQKENI. The V gene lost 3 bases and the J gene lost 2 bases, with 16 bases spanning the gap. The CDR3 here is CASSPYGEDRNTGELFF. CDR3 in DNA: TGTGCCAGCTCACCTTATGGTGAAGACAGAAACACCGGGGAGCTGTTTTTT.

The chain recombines TRBV6-5 with TRBJ2-7; unclear D gene. Germline CDR1 MNHEY, CDR2 SVGAGI. V lost 0 bases to trimming and J lost 3 bases, with 9 bases between them. This CDR3 has 14 amino acids. The CDR3 region is CASSYSLGFYEQYF. CDR3 in DNA: TGTGCCAGCAGTTACTCTCTCGGATTCTACGAGCAGTACTTC.

V is TRBV5-1 and J is TRBJ2-1; D is uncertain. This CDR3 has 16 residues. V lost 4 bases and J 0 bases, leaving 14 bases between the germline ends. Per the germline V gene, CDR1 is SGHRS and CDR2 is YFSETQ. DNA of the CDR3: TGCGCCAGCAGCCCGGAGATTTTAAGCTCCTACAATGAGCAGTTCTTC. This codes for CASSPEILSSYNEQFF.